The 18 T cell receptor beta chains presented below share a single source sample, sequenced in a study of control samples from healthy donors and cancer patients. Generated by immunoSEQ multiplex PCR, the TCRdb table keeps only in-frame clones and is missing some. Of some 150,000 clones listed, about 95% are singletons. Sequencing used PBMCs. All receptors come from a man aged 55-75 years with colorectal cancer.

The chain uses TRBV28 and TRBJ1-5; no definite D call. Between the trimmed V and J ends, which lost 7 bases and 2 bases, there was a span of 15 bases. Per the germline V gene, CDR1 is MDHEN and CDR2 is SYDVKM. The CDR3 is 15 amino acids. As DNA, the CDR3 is TGTGCCAGCACCCAAGGGTCGTCGGGCAATCAGCCCCAGCATTTT. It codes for CASTQGSSGNQPQHF.

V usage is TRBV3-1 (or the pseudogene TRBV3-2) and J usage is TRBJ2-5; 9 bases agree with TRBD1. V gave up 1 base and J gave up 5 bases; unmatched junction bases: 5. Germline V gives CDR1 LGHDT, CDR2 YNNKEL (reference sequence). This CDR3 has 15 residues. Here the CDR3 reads CASSQGTGGRETQYF. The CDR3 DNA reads TGTGCCAGCAGCCAAGGCACAGGGGGCCGTGAGACCCAGTACTTC.

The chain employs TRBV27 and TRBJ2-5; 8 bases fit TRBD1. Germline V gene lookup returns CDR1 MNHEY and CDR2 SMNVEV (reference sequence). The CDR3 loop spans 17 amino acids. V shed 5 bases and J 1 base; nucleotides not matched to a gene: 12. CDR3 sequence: CASSRTGSPTAQETQYF. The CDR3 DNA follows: TGTGCCAGCAGTAGGACAGGGTCGCCCACCGCCCAAGAGACCCAGTACTTC.

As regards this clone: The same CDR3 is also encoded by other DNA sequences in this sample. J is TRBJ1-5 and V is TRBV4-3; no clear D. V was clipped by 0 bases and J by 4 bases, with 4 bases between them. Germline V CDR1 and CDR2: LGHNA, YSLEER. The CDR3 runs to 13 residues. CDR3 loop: CASSQDGNQPQHF. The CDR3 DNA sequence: TGCGCCAGCAGCCAAGATGGGAATCAGCCCCAGCATTTT.

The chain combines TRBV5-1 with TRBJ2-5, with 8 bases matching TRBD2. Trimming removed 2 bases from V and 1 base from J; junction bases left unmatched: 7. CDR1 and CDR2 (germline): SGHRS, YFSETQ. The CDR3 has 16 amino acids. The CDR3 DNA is TGCGCCAGCAGCTTCGCGCCGGGGGGGGGCCAAGAGACCCAGTACTTC. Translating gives CASSFAPGGGQETQYF. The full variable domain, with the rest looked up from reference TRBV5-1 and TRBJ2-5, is KAGVTQTPRYLIKTRGQQVTLSCSPISGHRSVSWYQQTPGQGLQFLFEYFSETQRNKGNFPGRFSGRQFSNSRSEMNVSTLELGDSALYLCASSFAPGGGQETQYFGPGTRLLVL.

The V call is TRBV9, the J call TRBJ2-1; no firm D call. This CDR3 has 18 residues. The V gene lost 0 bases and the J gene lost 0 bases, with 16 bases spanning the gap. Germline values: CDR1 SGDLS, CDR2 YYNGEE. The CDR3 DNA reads TGTGCCAGCAGCGTAGTCCCCGCAACTGGCTTCTCCTACAATGAGCAGTTCTTC. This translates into CASSVVPATGFSYNEQFF.

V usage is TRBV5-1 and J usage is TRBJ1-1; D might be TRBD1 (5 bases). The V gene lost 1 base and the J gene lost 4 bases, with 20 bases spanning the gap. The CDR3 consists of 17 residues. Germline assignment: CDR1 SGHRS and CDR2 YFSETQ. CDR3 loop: CASSLYVFGERGTEAFF. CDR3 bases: TGCGCCAGCAGCTTGTATGTATTCGGAGAGAGGGGCACTGAAGCTTTCTTT. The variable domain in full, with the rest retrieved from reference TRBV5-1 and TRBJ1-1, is KAGVTQTPRYLIKTRGQQVTLSCSPISGHRSVSWYQQTPGQGLQFLFEYFSETQRNKGNFPGRFSGRQFSNSRSEMNVSTLELGDSALYLCASSLYVFGERGTEAFFGQGTRLTVV.

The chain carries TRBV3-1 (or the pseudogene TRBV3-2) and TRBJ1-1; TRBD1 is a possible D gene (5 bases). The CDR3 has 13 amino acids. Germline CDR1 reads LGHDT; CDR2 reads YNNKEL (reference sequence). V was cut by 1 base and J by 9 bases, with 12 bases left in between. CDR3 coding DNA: TGTGCCAGCAGCCAAGTTGGGCAGGGCAAAGCTTTCTTT. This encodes CASSQVGQGKAFF.

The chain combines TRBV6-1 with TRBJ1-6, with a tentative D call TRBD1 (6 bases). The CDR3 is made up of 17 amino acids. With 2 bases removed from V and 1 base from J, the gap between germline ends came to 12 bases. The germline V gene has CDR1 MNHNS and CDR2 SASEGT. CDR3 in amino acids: CASSEFGQSSYNSPLHF. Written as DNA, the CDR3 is TGTGCCAGCAGTGAATTTGGACAGAGTTCCTATAATTCACCCCTCCACTTT.

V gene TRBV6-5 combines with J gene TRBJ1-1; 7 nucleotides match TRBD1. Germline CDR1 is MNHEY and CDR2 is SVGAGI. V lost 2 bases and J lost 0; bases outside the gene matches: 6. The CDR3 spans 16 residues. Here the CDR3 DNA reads TGTGCCAGCAGTTACACAGGGGAGGGTGTGAACACTGAAGCTTTCTTT. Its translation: CASSYTGEGVNTEAFF.

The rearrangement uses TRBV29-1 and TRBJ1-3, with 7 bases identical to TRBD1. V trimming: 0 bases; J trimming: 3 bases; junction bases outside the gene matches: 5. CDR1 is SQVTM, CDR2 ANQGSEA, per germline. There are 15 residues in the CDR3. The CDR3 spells CSVEDQGGNGNTIYF. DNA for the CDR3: TGCAGCGTTGAAGATCAGGGGGGAAATGGAAACACCATATATTTT.

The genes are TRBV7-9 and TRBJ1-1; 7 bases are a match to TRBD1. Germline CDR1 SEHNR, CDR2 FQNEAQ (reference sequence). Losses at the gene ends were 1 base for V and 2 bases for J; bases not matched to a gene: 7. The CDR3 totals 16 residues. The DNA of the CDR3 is TGTGCCAGCAGCTTAGGACAGGGAGTCGGTAACACTGAAGCTTTCTTT. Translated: CASSLGQGVGNTEAFF.

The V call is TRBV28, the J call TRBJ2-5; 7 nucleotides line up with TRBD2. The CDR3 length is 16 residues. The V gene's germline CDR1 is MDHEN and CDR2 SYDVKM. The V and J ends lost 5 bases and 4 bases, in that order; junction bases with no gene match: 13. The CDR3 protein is CASSHYRSGKGETQYF. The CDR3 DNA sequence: TGTGCCAGCAGTCATTACAGGAGCGGGAAGGGAGAGACCCAGTACTTC. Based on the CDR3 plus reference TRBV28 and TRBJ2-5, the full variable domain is DVKVTQSSRYLVKRTGEKVFLECVQDMDHENMFWYRQDPGLGLRLIYFSYDVKMKEKGDIPEGYSVSREKKERFSLILESASTNQTSMYLCASSHYRSGKGETQYFGPGTRLLVL.

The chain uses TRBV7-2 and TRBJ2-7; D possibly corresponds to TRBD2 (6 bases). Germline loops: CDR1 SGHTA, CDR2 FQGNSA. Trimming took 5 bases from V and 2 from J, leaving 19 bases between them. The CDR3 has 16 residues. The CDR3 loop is CASSLRGTGSTYEQYF. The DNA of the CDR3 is TGTGCCAGCAGCCTCCGGGGGACGGGGTCAACCTACGAGCAGTACTTC.

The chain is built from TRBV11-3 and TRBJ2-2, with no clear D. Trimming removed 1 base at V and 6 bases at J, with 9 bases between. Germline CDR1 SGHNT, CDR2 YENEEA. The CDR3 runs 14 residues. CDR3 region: CASSLATVAGELFF. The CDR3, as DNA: TGTGCCAGCAGCTTAGCAACCGTGGCCGGGGAGCTGTTTTTT. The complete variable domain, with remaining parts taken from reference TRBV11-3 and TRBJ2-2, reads EAGVVQSPRYKIIEKKQPVAFWCNPISGHNTLYWYLQNLGQGPELLIRYENEEAVDDSQLPKDRFSAERLKGVDSTLKIQPAELGDSAVYLCASSLATVAGELFFGEGSRLTVL.

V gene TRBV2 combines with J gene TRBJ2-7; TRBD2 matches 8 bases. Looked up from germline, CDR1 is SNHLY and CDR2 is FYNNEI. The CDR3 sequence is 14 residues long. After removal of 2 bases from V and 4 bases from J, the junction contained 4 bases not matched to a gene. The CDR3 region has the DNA TGTGCCAGCAGTGAACGGGAGGGGGTGTACGAGCAGTACTTC. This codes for CASSEREGVYEQYF.

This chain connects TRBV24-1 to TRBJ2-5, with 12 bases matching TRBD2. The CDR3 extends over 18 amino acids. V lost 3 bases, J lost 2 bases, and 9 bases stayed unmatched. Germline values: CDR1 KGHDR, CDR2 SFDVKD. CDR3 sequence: CATSDPLLAGGPQETQYF. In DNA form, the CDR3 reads TGTGCCACCAGTGATCCACTCCTAGCGGGGGGGCCACAAGAGACCCAGTACTTC.

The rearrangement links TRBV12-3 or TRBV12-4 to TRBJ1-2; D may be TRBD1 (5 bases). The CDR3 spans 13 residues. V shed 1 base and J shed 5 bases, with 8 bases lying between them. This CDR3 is CASSLGPGYGYTF. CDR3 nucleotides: TGTGCCAGCAGTTTAGGGCCAGGGTATGGCTACACCTTC.